Following are 30 T cell receptor beta chains from one sample sequenced in a study of T cells in women clearing cervical HPV infection. Here immunoSEQ multiplex PCR was the method, and the copy in TCRdb shows in-frame clones only, minus some. The repertoire shows 36,000 or so clones; the top ten hold 1.5% to 2%. Sample: blood buffy coat. These receptors all come from a woman aged 18-69 years with a cervical HPV16 infection that either progressed to CIN3+ or cleared (not recorded which).

Turning to this clone: The read falls 3 residues short of the CDR3 end, and the missing part is taken from the germline J gene. The V gene is TRBV7-2, the J gene TRBJ1-2, with TRBD1 matching over 7 bases. CDR3 length: 12 residues. The germline CDR1 and CDR2 sequences are SGHTA and FQGNSA. Trimming removed 3 bases from V and 7 bases from J; junction bases left unmatched: 2. The part of the CDR3 DNA that was read is TGTGCCAGCAGCTTGCACAGGGGTGGC. Protein: CASSLHRGG. The full CDR3 reads CASSLHRGGYTF.

About this clone: The read gets to within 3 residues of the CDR3 end, and the germline J gene fills in the rest. The genes are TRBV19 and TRBJ1-2; D possibly corresponds to TRBD1 (5 bases). The CDR3 runs to 13 residues. Germline V gene sequence: CDR1 LNHDA, CDR2 SQIVND (reference sequence). The part of the CDR3 DNA that was read is TGTGCCAGTAGTCCAAGACAGAAGCGGGAC. It translates to CASSPRQKRD. The full CDR3 protein is CASSPRQKRDYTF.

In regard to this clone: The read stops 3 residues short of the end of the CDR3; the missing end is completed from the germline J gene. The chain links TRBV18 to TRBJ2-3; TRBD1 agrees at 7 bases. This CDR3 spans 14 amino acids. Germline values: CDR1 KGHSH, CDR2 LQKENI. The CDR3 bases that were read are TGTGCCAGCTCACCCCCCACAGGGGCGGAGACG. Protein sequence: CASSPPTGAET. The entire CDR3 protein is CASSPPTGAETQYF.

Remarks on this clone: The read halts 3 residues ahead of the CDR3 end, with the missing end drawn from the germline J gene. The chain has TRBV11-1 and TRBJ2-5; the match to TRBD2 covers 7 bases. V was clipped by 6 bases and J by 5 bases; unmatched bases: 3. The V gene's germline CDR1 is SGHAT and CDR2 FQDESV (reference sequence). The CDR3 consists of 12 residues. The CDR3 loop reads CASSLAVETQYF. The sequenced part of the CDR3 DNA is TGTGCCAGCAGTCTAGCGGTGGAGACC.

Regarding this clone: The CDR3 end falls 3 residues outside the read, so it is completed with the germline J gene. This chain connects TRBV5-1 to TRBJ2-7, with D perhaps being TRBD1 or TRBD2 (5 bases each). Between the trimmed V and J ends, which lost 5 bases and 1 base, there was a span of 16 bases. The germline CDR1 and CDR2 sequences are SGHRS and YFSETQ. There are 15 residues in the CDR3. The CDR3 DNA, read in part, is TGCGCCAGCAGTCCAGGGCATCGGGATTCCTACGAG. It specifies CASSPGHRDSYE. The whole CDR3 reads CASSPGHRDSYEQYF.

Comment on this clone: The read falls 3 residues short of the CDR3 end, and the missing part is taken from the germline J gene. The chain links TRBV7-9 to TRBJ1-5; 8 bases map to TRBD1. The germline V gene encodes CDR1 SEHNR and CDR2 FQNEAQ (reference sequence). The CDR3 sequence is 15 residues long. Trimming removed 5 bases from V and 7 bases from J; junction bases left unmatched: 10. The CDR3 loop reads CASSRTGGGPQPQHF. CDR3 bases read: TGTGCCAGCAGCCGAACAGGGGGGGGGCCCCAGCCC. The whole variable domain, remainder taken from reference TRBV7-9 and TRBJ1-5, is DTGVSQNPRHKITKRGQNVTFRCDPISEHNRLYWYRQTLGQGPEFLTYFQNEAQLEKSRLLSDRFSAERPKGSFSTLEIQRTEQGDSAMYLCASSRTGGGPQPQHFGDGTRLSIL.

The CDR3 DNA, read in part, is TGTGCCAGTAGTACGGGGTCGAGGTCACCC. This sequence encodes CASSTGSRSP. The CDR3 reads in full as CASSTGSRSPLHF. The V gene is TRBV19, the J gene TRBJ1-6; D remains ambiguous. The read ends 3 residues before the CDR3 terminus; that terminus is restored from the germline J gene. Trimming pared 4 bases from V and 10 bases from J, leaving 11 bases between. Germline CDR1 reads LNHDA; CDR2 reads SQIVND (reference sequence). The CDR3 loop spans 13 amino acids. Using reference TRBV19 and TRBJ1-6 for the parts outside the CDR3, the full variable domain is DGGITQSPKYLFRKEGQNVTLSCEQNLNHDAMYWYRQDPGQGLRLIYYSQIVNDFQKGDIAEGYSVSREKKESFPLTVTSAQKNPTAFYLCASSTGSRSPLHFGNGTRLTVT.

About this clone: The sequence runs out 3 residues before the end of the CDR3; the remainder is reconstructed from the germline J gene. This chain connects TRBV19 to TRBJ2-7; D is perhaps TRBD2 (6 bases). V lost 2 bases, J lost 6 bases, and 8 bases lay in between. There are 12 residues in the CDR3. In germline, CDR1 is LNHDA, CDR2 SQIVND (reference sequence). CDR3 bases read: TGTGCCAGTAGTATATCGGGGGTCGAG. Protein product: CASSISGVE. In full, the CDR3 is CASSISGVEQYF.

A word on this clone: The DNA ends 3 residues before the CDR3 does, and the rest of the CDR3 is filled in from the germline J gene. Other DNA variants within this sample encode the same CDR3. The rearrangement joins TRBV18 to TRBJ1-2; a possible D gene is TRBD1 (5 bases). Per germline, CDR1 KGHSH and CDR2 LQKENI. The CDR3 contains 14 residues. CDR3 DNA, as far as it was read: TGTGCCAGCTCAAGTGGGCAGGGAACAGATACA. Encoded protein: CASSSGQGTDT. The complete CDR3 reads CASSSGQGTDTYTF.

As regards this clone: The missing CDR3 end, 3 residues past where the read stops, is filled in from the germline J gene. The chain uses TRBV7-6 and TRBJ2-3; D is undetermined. Germline V gives CDR1 SGHVS, CDR2 FNYEAQ. The CDR3 covers 13 residues. The DNA read from the CDR3 is TGTGCCAGCAGCTTAGCGCTAGGTCAGCCG. It yields the protein CASSLALGQP. The full CDR3 is CASSLALGQPQYF.

As regards this clone: The sequence runs out 3 residues before the end of the CDR3; the remainder is reconstructed from the germline J gene. V usage is TRBV20-1 and J usage is TRBJ2-1; 8 bases are a match to TRBD1. Germline lookup yields CDR1 DFQATT and CDR2 SNEGSKA (reference sequence). Trimming took 0 bases from V and 4 from J; bases not matched to a gene: 5. The CDR3 is 15 residues long. Here the CDR3 reads CSARDPRGRYNEQFF. The sequenced CDR3 bases are TGCAGTGCTAGAGATCCCAGGGGGCGATACAATGAG.

With respect to this clone: The CDR3 end lies 3 residues beyond the end of the read and is filled in from the germline J gene. The chain combines TRBV5-1 with TRBJ2-7, with 9 bases that match TRBD2. The length of the CDR3 is 15 residues. V dropped 0 bases and J dropped 3; count of bases not matched to a gene: 4. Germline V gene sequence: CDR1 SGHRS, CDR2 YFSETQ. The CDR3 is CASSLDLAGIYEQYF. The CDR3 bases that were read are TGCGCCAGCAGCTTGGACCTAGCGGGGATCTACGAG.

About this clone: The DNA ends 3 residues before the CDR3 does, and the rest of the CDR3 is filled in from the germline J gene. This chain joins TRBV20-1 and TRBJ1-5; D is unresolved. V was pared by 2 bases and J by 1 base, with 12 bases between. Germline CDR1 and CDR2: DFQATT and SNEGSKA (reference sequence). This CDR3 contains 15 residues. Incomplete CDR3 DNA: TGCAGTGCTAGAAGCGGCGGGCAAAGCAATCAGCCC. This gives the protein CSARSGGQSNQP. From start to end, the CDR3 is CSARSGGQSNQPQHF.

With respect to this clone: The read terminates 3 residues ahead of where the CDR3 ends, so the germline J gene completes it. The chain joins TRBV2 to TRBJ2-7, with D perhaps given as TRBD1 or TRBD2 (5 bases each). V dropped 4 bases and J dropped 6 bases, with 10 bases sitting between them. Germline V gene data show CDR1 as SNHLY and CDR2 as FYNNEI. The CDR3 has 12 amino acids. The DNA read from the CDR3 is TGTGCCAGCAGTGGAGGGGTCGGCGAG. This codes for CASSGGVGE. In full, the CDR3 is CASSGGVGEQYF.

Of note for this clone: The sequence runs out 3 residues before the end of the CDR3; the remainder is reconstructed from the germline J gene. The chain recombines TRBV18 with TRBJ1-2; 10 bases map to TRBD1. Germline CDR1 reads KGHSH; CDR2 reads LQKENI. The V gene end was trimmed by 3 bases and the J gene end by 2 bases; junction bases not matched to a gene: 0. The CDR3 contains 14 residues. The CDR3 reads CASSPGQGNYGYTF. The DNA read from the CDR3 is TGTGCCAGCTCACCGGGACAGGGGAACTATGGC.

As to this clone: The missing CDR3 end, 3 residues past where the read stops, is filled in from the germline J gene. This rearrangement joins TRBV2 to TRBJ2-5; D possibly corresponds to TRBD2 (7 bases). The CDR3 has 16 amino acids. CDR1 and CDR2 from the germline V gene are SNHLY and FYNNEI. This chain's CDR3 is CASSLRGAASTDTQYF. The sequenced part of the CDR3 DNA is TGTGCCAGCAGTCTCCGGGGGGCTGCTAGCACAGATACC.

About this clone: The read finishes 3 residues shy of the CDR3 end, and the germline J gene is used to complete it. This rearrangement joins TRBV18 to TRBJ2-3; 9 bases line up with TRBD2. Per the germline V gene, CDR1 is KGHSH and CDR2 is LQKENI. V gave up 3 bases and J gave up 4 bases; unmatched junction bases: 8. This CDR3 is 16 amino acids long. CDR3 sequence reads: CASSPAGGSPPDTQYF. The CDR3 DNA, read in part, is TGTGCCAGCTCACCCGCGGGGGGGAGCCCCCCAGATACG. The complete variable domain, with remaining parts taken from reference TRBV18 and TRBJ2-3, reads NAGVMQNPRHLVRRRGQEARLRCSPMKGHSHVYWYRQLPEEGLKFMVYLQKENIIDESGMPKERFSAEFPKEGPSILRIQQVVRGDSAAYFCASSPAGGSPPDTQYFGPGTRLTVL.

As concerns this clone: The read ends 3 residues shy of where the CDR3 ends; the end is completed using the germline J gene. This chain links TRBV5-4 with TRBJ2-7; D ambiguous. Germline loops: CDR1 SGHNT, CDR2 YYREEE (reference sequence). The V end lost 4 bases, the J end lost 5 bases, and 16 bases lay between the germline ends. This CDR3 is 14 amino acids long. CDR3 DNA (partial): TGTGCCAGCAGCGCCGGTGGGCCAACCGACGAG. As protein: CASSAGGPTDE. From start to end, the CDR3 is CASSAGGPTDEQYF.

Note on this clone: The read ends 3 residues before the CDR3 terminus; that terminus is restored from the germline J gene. The chain uses TRBV5-1 and TRBJ1-1, with D maybe TRBD1 (5 bases). The CDR3 is made up of 14 amino acids. Germline CDR1 is SGHRS and CDR2 is YFSETQ. Between the trimmed V and J ends, which lost 0 bases and 5 bases, there was a span of 11 bases. CDR3 in amino acids: CASSLEAGGTEAFF. Partial CDR3 DNA: TGCGCCAGCAGCTTGGAGGCCGGGGGGACTGAA.

For this clone: The read halts 3 residues ahead of the CDR3 end, with the missing end drawn from the germline J gene. The V gene is TRBV6-1, the J gene TRBJ1-5; 7 bases match TRBD1. V trimming: 4 bases; J trimming: 0 bases; junction bases outside the gene matches: 3. CDR3 length: 15 residues. Per germline, CDR1 MNHNS and CDR2 SASEGT. CDR3: CASSAQGTSNQPQHF. Incomplete CDR3 DNA: TGTGCCAGCAGTGCACAGGGGACTAGCAATCAGCCC.

Note on this clone: The read ends 3 residues shy of where the CDR3 ends; the end is completed using the germline J gene. The chain uses TRBV19 and TRBJ2-1; TRBD1 matches at 7 bases. Per germline, CDR1 LNHDA and CDR2 SQIVND (reference sequence). The CDR3 is made up of 13 amino acids. V dropped 7 bases and J dropped 8; count of bases not matched to a gene: 8. This chain's CDR3 is CASTRGRRDEQFF. The CDR3 bases that were read are TGTGCCAGTACGAGGGGGCGCAGGGATGAG.

About this clone itself: The read halts 3 residues ahead of the CDR3 end, with the missing end drawn from the germline J gene. This chain uses TRBV12-3 or TRBV12-4 with TRBJ1-1; TRBD1 matches 9 bases. The V and J ends lost 4 bases and 4 bases, in that order; junction bases with no gene match: 7. This CDR3 has 15 amino acids. The CDR3 DNA, read in part, is TGTGCCAGCAGTTCCCGGACAGGGGCGACCACTGAA. This sequence encodes CASSSRTGATTE. The whole CDR3 protein is CASSSRTGATTEAFF.

On this clone itself: The CDR3 is cut off 3 residues early in the read; its end comes from the germline J gene. Other DNA sequences of this sample code for an identical CDR3. J is TRBJ2-5 and V is TRBV7-7; a possible D gene is TRBD1 (8 bases). Between the trimmed V and J ends, which lost 6 bases and 5 bases, there was a span of 16 bases. The CDR3 length is 14 residues. Germline V lookup: CDR1 SSHAT, CDR2 FNYEAQ (reference sequence). This CDR3 reads CASSQTGGVETQYF. The sequenced part of the CDR3 DNA is TGTGCCAGCAGTCAAACAGGGGGGGTGGAGACC.

Worth noting for this clone: Mismatch with germline at one junction end may stem from a read error. The CDR3 extends 3 residues past the end of the read, so its final part is completed from the germline J gene. The rearrangement links TRBV19 to TRBJ2-3, with 8 bases aligning to TRBD1. The germline V gene encodes CDR1 LNHDA and CDR2 SQIVND (reference sequence). The CDR3 is 14 amino acids. This CDR3 is CASSTGQGPETQYF. CDR3 DNA (partial): TGTGCCAGTAGTACCGGACAGGGCCCAGAGACG. The variable domain in full, completed from reference TRBV19 and TRBJ2-3, reads DGGITQSPKYLFRKEGQNVTLSCEQNLNHDAMYWYRQDPGQGLRLIYYSQIVNDFQKGDIAEGYSVSREKKESFPLTVTSAQKNPTAFYLCASSTGQGPETQYFGPGTRLTVL.

Concerning this clone: The read gets to within 3 residues of the CDR3 end, and the germline J gene fills in the rest. The chain has TRBV2 and TRBJ2-4, with TRBD2 as a possible D gene (5 bases). Germline CDR1 SNHLY, CDR2 FYNNEI. The CDR3 is 12 residues long. This CDR3 is CASRGSGYGQYF. The sequenced CDR3 bases are TGTGCCAGCAGGGGGTCGGGGTATGGT.

Incomplete CDR3 DNA: TGCGCCAGCAGCTTTTTATTCGCGGGCACGAACACCGGGGAG. The encoded protein is CASSFLFAGTNTGE. The entire CDR3 sequence reads CASSFLFAGTNTGELFF. J is TRBJ2-2 and V is TRBV5-1, with D possibly being TRBD2 (5 bases). The sequenced fragment ends 3 residues before the CDR3 boundary, so the rest is inferred from the germline J gene. The germline gives CDR1 SGHRS, CDR2 YFSETQ. The V gene lost 2 bases and the J gene lost 0 bases, with 14 bases spanning the gap. The CDR3 length is 17 residues.

Partial CDR3 DNA: TGTGCCAGCAGCTTAACAGGCCCCAATCAGCCC. Translated, it gives CASSLTGPNQP. The full CDR3 protein reads CASSLTGPNQPQHF. The genes are TRBV7-2 and TRBJ1-5; a weak D match, TRBD1 (5 bases). The read ends 3 residues early relative to the CDR3; the germline J gene fills the gap. The CDR3 spans 14 residues. V dropped 2 bases and J dropped 3 bases, with 8 bases sitting between them. Germline assignment: CDR1 SGHTA and CDR2 FQGNSA. The full variable domain, rest sourced from reference TRBV7-2 and TRBJ1-5, is GAGVSQSPSNKVTEKGKDVELRCDPISGHTALYWYRQSLGQGLEFLIYFQGNSAPDKSGLPSDRFSAERTGGSVSTLTIQRTQQEDSAVYLCASSLTGPNQPQHFGDGTRLSIL.

Details on this clone: Coverage ceases 3 residues before the CDR3 finishes, and the germline J gene fills in the end. The rearrangement uses TRBV5-6 and TRBJ2-4; maybe TRBD1 (6 bases). The CDR3 covers 13 residues. CDR1 and CDR2 (germline): SGHDT, YYEEEE. CDR3 amino acids: CASNVITGTGQYF. Incomplete CDR3 DNA: TGTGCCAGCAACGTAATAACAGGGACGGGT.

About this clone itself: The observed sequence ends 3 residues before the CDR3 terminus, with the missing tail filled in from the germline J gene. The chain is built from TRBV6-4 and TRBJ1-6; no reliable D call. The germline CDR1 and CDR2 sequences are MRHNA and SNTAGT. V lost 2 bases and J 10 bases, leaving 9 bases between the germline ends. The CDR3 consists of 13 residues. Incomplete CDR3 DNA: TGTGCCAGCAGTGACGGGCGATTATCACCC. Residues: CASSDGRLSP. Given in full, the CDR3 is CASSDGRLSPLHF.

In regard to this clone: The read falls 3 residues short of the CDR3 end, and the missing part is taken from the germline J gene. This chain uses TRBV30 with TRBJ2-2, with 11 bases that match TRBD2. V gave up 4 bases and J gave up 7 bases; unmatched junction bases: 8. The CDR3 loop spans 15 amino acids. Germline lookup yields CDR1 GTSNPN and CDR2 SVGIG (reference sequence). The CDR3: CAWTELAGAGGELFF. CDR3 bases read: TGTGCCTGGACTGAACTAGCGGGGGCGGGCGGGGAG.